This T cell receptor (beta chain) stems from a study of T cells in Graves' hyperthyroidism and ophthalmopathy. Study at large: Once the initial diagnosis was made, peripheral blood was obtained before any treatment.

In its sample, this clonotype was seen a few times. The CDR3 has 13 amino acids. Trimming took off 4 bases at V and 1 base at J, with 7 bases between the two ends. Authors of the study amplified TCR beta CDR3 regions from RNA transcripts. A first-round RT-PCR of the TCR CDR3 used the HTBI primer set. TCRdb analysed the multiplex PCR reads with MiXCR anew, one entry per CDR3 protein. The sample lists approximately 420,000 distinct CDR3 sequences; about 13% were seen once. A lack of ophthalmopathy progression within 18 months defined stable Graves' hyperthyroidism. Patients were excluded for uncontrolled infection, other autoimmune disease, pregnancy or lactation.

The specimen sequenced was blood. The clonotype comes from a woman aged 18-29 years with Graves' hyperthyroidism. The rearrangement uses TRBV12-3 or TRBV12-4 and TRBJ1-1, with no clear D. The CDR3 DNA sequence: TGTGCCAGCAGTTGGTATACGAACACTGAAGCTTTCTTT. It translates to CASSWYTNTEAFF.